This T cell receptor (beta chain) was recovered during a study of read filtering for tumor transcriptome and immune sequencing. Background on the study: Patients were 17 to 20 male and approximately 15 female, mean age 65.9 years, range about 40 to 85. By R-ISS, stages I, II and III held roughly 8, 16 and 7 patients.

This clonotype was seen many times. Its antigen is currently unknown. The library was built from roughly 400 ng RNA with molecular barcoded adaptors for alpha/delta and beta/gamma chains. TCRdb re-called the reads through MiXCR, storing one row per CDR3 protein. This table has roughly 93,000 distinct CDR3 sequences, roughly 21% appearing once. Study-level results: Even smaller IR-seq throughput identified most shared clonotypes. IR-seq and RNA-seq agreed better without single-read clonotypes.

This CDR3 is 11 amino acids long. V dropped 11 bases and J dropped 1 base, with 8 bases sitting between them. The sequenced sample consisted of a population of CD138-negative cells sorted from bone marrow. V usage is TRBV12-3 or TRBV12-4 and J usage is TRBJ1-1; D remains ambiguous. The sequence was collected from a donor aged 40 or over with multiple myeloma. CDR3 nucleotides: TGTGCCGTTCAATGGAACACTGAAGCTTTCTTT. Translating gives CAVQWNTEAFF.